This T cell receptor beta chain emerged from a study of control samples from healthy donors and cancer patients. The germline gives CDR1 SGDLS, CDR2 YYNGEE. The CDR3 has 15 residues. The V gene end was trimmed by 3 bases and the J gene end by 9 bases; junction bases not matched to a gene: 8. Some clones are missing from TCRdb's copy, which holds only in-frame ones; the method was immunoSEQ multiplex PCR. This table has roughly 150,000 clones, over 90% appearing once. Sequenced material: blood. The chain is built from TRBV9 and TRBJ1-6; 8 nucleotides agree with TRBD1. The origin of this receptor is a man aged 45-60 years in good health. The CDR3 reads CASSGGTGSSSPLHF. CDR3 nucleotides: TGTGCCAGCAGCGGGGGGACAGGATCCAGTTCACCCCTCCACTTT.